Below are 6 T cell receptor beta chains sequenced from a single sample in a study of cytomegalovirus exposure and HLA in healthy donors. A multiplex PCR was run with 60 Vbeta primers and 13 Jbeta primers. The table came from immunoSEQ multiplex PCR; TCRdb's copy has only in-frame clones and leaves some out. This table has hundreds of thousands of clones, roughly two thirds appearing once. Material: PBMCs. The receptors originated from a female donor in good health and CMV-seronegative.

The chain combines TRBV5-1 with TRBJ1-1; D uncertain. CDR1 is SGHRS and CDR2 is YFSETQ in the germline V gene. CDR3 size: 14 residues. The V gene lost 0 bases and the J gene lost 5 bases, with 11 bases spanning the gap. CDR3 amino acids: CASSLAFGDTEAFF. In DNA, the CDR3 is TGCGCCAGCAGCTTGGCCTTCGGAGATACTGAAGCTTTCTTT.

As to this clone: The sample has other DNA sequences that encode this CDR3 too. This rearrangement joins TRBV5-4 to TRBJ2-2; TRBD2 matches at 10 bases. The CDR3 is 16 residues long. V lost 3 bases, J lost 1 base, and 3 bases stayed unmatched. Germline V CDR1 and CDR2: SGHNT, YYREEE (reference sequence). The CDR3 nucleotides read TGTGCCAGCAGCTCCGAGCGGGAGGGGAACACCGGGGAGCTGTTTTTT. Amino acids: CASSSEREGNTGELFF. Looking up the rest from reference TRBV5-4 and TRBJ2-2 gives the full variable domain: ETGVTQSPTHLIKTRGQQVTLRCSSQSGHNTVSWYQQALGQGPQFIFQYYREEENGRGNFPPRFSGLQFPNYSSELNVNALELDDSALYLCASSSEREGNTGELFFGEGSRLTVL.

V gene TRBV13 combines with J gene TRBJ2-5; D is perhaps TRBD1 (6 bases). The J call is in doubt because the DNA end fits TRBJ2-7 better. The CDR3 is 13 residues long. From germline, CDR1 is PRHDT and CDR2 FYEKMQ (reference sequence). The CDR3 coding sequence is TGTGCCAGCAGCTCCCCGGACAGCTACGAGCAGTACTTC. Its protein product is CASSSPDSYEQYF.

This clone has more than one count but fewer than ten. This sequence joins TRBV6-1 and TRBJ2-5; 10 positions agree with TRBD1. The J call may be in error: the DNA end matches TRBJ2-7 better. The CDR3 consists of 16 residues. Germline V gene sequence: CDR1 MNHNS, CDR2 SASEGT. The CDR3 coding sequence is TGTGCCAGCAGTGAAGCCCGGACAGGGGGGACCTACGAGCAGTACTTC. Protein: CASSEARTGGTYEQYF.

This chain links TRBV7-2 with TRBJ2-1; 9 bases line up with TRBD2. The CDR3 covers 14 residues. CDR1 SGHTA and CDR2 FQGNSA come from the germline V gene. Trimming took 5 bases from V and 10 from J; bases not matched to a gene: 9. In nucleotides, the CDR3 is TGTGCCAGCAGCATCTATAGCGGGAGAGAGGAGCAGTTCTTC. Translating gives CASSIYSGREEQFF. Using reference TRBV7-2 and TRBJ2-1 for the parts outside the CDR3, the full variable domain is GAGVSQSPSNKVTEKGKDVELRCDPISGHTALYWYRQSLGQGLEFLIYFQGNSAPDKSGLPSDRFSAERTGGSVSTLTIQRTQQEDSAVYLCASSIYSGREEQFFGPGTRLTVL.

The rearrangement joins TRBV9 to TRBJ2-1; 9 nucleotides align to TRBD2. This CDR3 spans 16 amino acids. From germline, CDR1 is SGDLS and CDR2 YYNGEE. V shed 7 bases, J shed 8 bases, and the junction held 16 bases outside the gene matches. The CDR3 DNA is TGTGCCAGCGATCAGGGTCGTAGCGGGGGTCGGGATGAGCAGTTCTTC. Protein: CASDQGRSGGRDEQFF.